Sequencing of this TCR beta chain was carried out in a study of T-cell reconstitution after alpha-beta-depleted transplantation in children. CDR3 length: 17 residues. CDR1 and CDR2 from the germline V gene are MGHRA and YSYEKL. Trimming shortened V by 0 bases and J by 6 bases, and 19 bases separated the two germline ends. During its preparation, the TCRbeta library received unique molecular identifiers. TCRdb used MiXCR to reprocess the PCR reads, holding one entry per CDR3 protein. The table lists roughly 120,000 distinct CDR3 sequences, 23% of them singletons, with approximately 10% in the top ten. Findings and limits, study-wide: Where alpha-beta T cells came from about two months after transplant was reportedly several hundred expanded graft clones. Some patients owed their high day-60 TCRbeta diversity to surviving recipient T cells and thymic progenitors. A year had passed since transplant, and T-cell counts and diversity by then came mostly from newly produced T cells.

This clonotype was observed many times. Its antigen is not known. Material: PBMCs, mostly from graft donor cells, obtained 180 days after TCRalphabeta/CD19-depleted stem cell transplant. The TCR originated in a male patient aged 2-10 years who had a stem cell transplant for chronic granulomatous disease, so the T cells may come from the graft donor. The chain joins TRBV4-1 to TRBJ2-3, with D tentatively TRBD1 (5 bases). Written as DNA, the CDR3 is TGCGCCAGCAGCCAAGATCGGGCAGGGCCGGTTACGGATACGCAGTATTTT. It is translated as CASSQDRAGPVTDTQYF.